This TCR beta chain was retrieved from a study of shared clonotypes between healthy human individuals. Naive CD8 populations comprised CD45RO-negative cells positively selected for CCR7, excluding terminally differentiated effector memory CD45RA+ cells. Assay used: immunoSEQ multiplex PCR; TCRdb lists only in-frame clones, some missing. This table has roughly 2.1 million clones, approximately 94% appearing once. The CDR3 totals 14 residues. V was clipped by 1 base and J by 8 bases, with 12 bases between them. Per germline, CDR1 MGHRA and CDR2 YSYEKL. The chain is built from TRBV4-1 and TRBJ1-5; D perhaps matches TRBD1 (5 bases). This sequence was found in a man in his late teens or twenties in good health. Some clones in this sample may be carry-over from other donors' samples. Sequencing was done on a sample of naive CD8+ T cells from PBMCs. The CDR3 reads CASSQAAFREPQHF. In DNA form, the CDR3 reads TGCGCCAGCAGCCAAGCGGCCTTCAGGGAGCCCCAGCATTTT.